These 7 T cell receptor beta chains were all obtained from the same sample, sequenced in a study of identifying expanded T cells in peripheral blood. Here immunoSEQ multiplex PCR was the method, and the copy in TCRdb shows in-frame clones only, minus some. The sample gives about 100,000 clones, roughly 88% of which show up once; 5% to 6.5% is in the top ten. The specimen was blood. The receptors shown here come from a person between 18 and 70 years old in good health.

The chain is built from TRBV7-9 and TRBJ2-1; D is possibly TRBD1 (6 bases). Per germline, CDR1 SEHNR and CDR2 FQNEAQ (reference sequence). The V gene lost 0 bases and the J gene lost 4 bases, with 19 bases spanning the gap. The CDR3 length is 18 residues. The CDR3 coding sequence is TGTGCCAGCAGCTTAGCAGCCCGCTGGGGGCGGACATACAATGAGCAGTTCTTC. This translates into CASSLAARWGRTYNEQFF. Together with reference TRBV7-9 and TRBJ2-1, the CDR3 gives the full variable domain: DTGVSQNPRHKITKRGQNVTFRCDPISEHNRLYWYRQTLGQGPEFLTYFQNEAQLEKSRLLSDRFSAERPKGSFSTLEIQRTEQGDSAMYLCASSLAARWGRTYNEQFFGPGTRLTVL.

The genes are TRBV5-1 and TRBJ1-4, with D hard to call. The germline gives CDR1 SGHRS, CDR2 YFSETQ. The V end lost 1 base, the J end lost 6 bases, and 10 bases lay between the germline ends. The CDR3 covers 14 residues. The CDR3 here is CASSLLGLDEKLFF. The CDR3 region has the DNA TGCGCCAGCAGCTTGCTCGGACTAGATGAAAAACTGTTTTTT.

V gene TRBV30 combines with J gene TRBJ1-1; 9 bases are shared with TRBD1. Trimming took 6 bases from V and 2 from J; bases not matched to a gene: 10. CDR3 length: 15 amino acids. Germline V gene data show CDR1 as GTSNPN and CDR2 as SVGIG (reference sequence). The CDR3 DNA reads TGTGCCTGCATACCCGGGACAGGGTTTAACACTGAAGCTTTCTTT. This sequence encodes CACIPGTGFNTEAFF.

The chain carries TRBV11-2 and TRBJ2-5, with TRBD1 identical over 10 bases. Germline assignment: CDR1 SGHAT and CDR2 FQNNGV. The CDR3 is 17 amino acids. With 2 bases clipped from V and 2 bases from J, the junction kept 8 bases outside the gene matches. The CDR3, as DNA: TGTGCCAGCAGCTTATCGCGTGGGACAGGGGCGCAAGAGACCCAGTACTTC. This encodes CASSLSRGTGAQETQYF.

The rearrangement joins TRBV5-4 to TRBJ1-1; D unclear. Germline values: CDR1 SGHNT, CDR2 YYREEE (reference sequence). The CDR3 sequence is 14 residues long. Trimming left V 0 bases short and J 1 base short, with 7 bases between. The DNA of the CDR3 is TGTGCCAGCAGCTTGGCCTGGAGGAACACTGAAGCTTTCTTT. This encodes CASSLAWRNTEAFF. Combining the CDR3 with reference TRBV5-4 and TRBJ1-1 gives the whole variable domain ETGVTQSPTHLIKTRGQQVTLRCSSQSGHNTVSWYQQALGQGPQFIFQYYREEENGRGNFPPRFSGLQFPNYSSELNVNALELDDSALYLCASSLAWRNTEAFFGQGTRLTVV.

J is TRBJ2-4 and V is TRBV6-1, with D perhaps TRBD1 (6 bases). Germline V gene lookup returns CDR1 MNHNS and CDR2 SASEGT. The CDR3 runs 16 residues. Trimming shortened V by 1 base and J by 0 bases, and 10 bases separated the two germline ends. The CDR3 DNA sequence: TGTGCCAGCAGTGAAGTGGCAGGGGTAGCCAAAAACATTCAGTACTTC. As protein: CASSEVAGVAKNIQYF.

The chain has TRBV5-5 and TRBJ2-3; 8 bases are shared with TRBD2. Per the germline V gene, CDR1 is SGHKS and CDR2 is YYEKEE (reference sequence). This CDR3 spans 17 amino acids. V lost 2 bases and J lost 3; bases outside the gene matches: 11. The CDR3 loop reads CASSFPAGAKETDTQYF. CDR3 DNA sequence: TGTGCCAGCAGCTTCCCAGCGGGGGCTAAAGAAACAGATACGCAGTATTTT. The full variable domain, with the rest looked up from reference TRBV5-5 and TRBJ2-3, is DAGVTQSPTHLIKTRGQQVTLRCSPISGHKSVSWYQQVLGQGPQFIFQYYEKEERGRGNFPDRFSARQFPNYSSELNVNALLLGDSALYLCASSFPAGAKETDTQYFGPGTRLTVL.